The 20 T cell receptor beta chains below all came from one sample that was sequenced in a study of blood T cell repertoires in COVID-19. Sequenced by immunoSEQ multiplex PCR; TCRdb stores in-frame clones only, minus some. The sample carries some 220,000 clones, roughly four fifths recorded once. Sequencing was done on a sample of peripheral blood. All receptors derive from a woman aged 55-69 years with acute or convalescent COVID-19.

V usage is TRBV18 and J usage is TRBJ2-1; possible D gene TRBD2, 5 bases. V was pared by 1 base and J by 4 bases, with 11 bases between. Germline CDR1 KGHSH, CDR2 LQKENI. The CDR3 contains 15 residues. The CDR3 DNA follows: TGTGCCAGCTCACCACTGGCTCGGGGTTACAATGAGCAGTTCTTC. It specifies CASSPLARGYNEQFF.

V is TRBV5-6 and J is TRBJ2-7; unclear D gene. CDR1 SGHDT and CDR2 YYEEEE come from the germline V gene. CDR3 length: 14 residues. Trimming left V 3 bases short and J 1 base short, with 11 bases between. CDR3 residues: CASSSGRGSYEQYF. In nucleotides, the CDR3 is TGTGCCAGCAGCTCCGGTCGAGGTTCCTACGAGCAGTACTTC.

The chain has TRBV2 and TRBJ2-1; D is undetermined. Between the trimmed V and J ends, which lost 3 bases and 15 bases, there was a span of 12 bases. Germline V gives CDR1 SNHLY, CDR2 FYNNEI. The CDR3 sequence is 11 residues long. Here the CDR3 reads CASSDVERRFF. The CDR3 DNA reads TGTGCCAGCAGTGACGTGGAGCGACGGTTCTTC.

This chain joins TRBV28 and TRBJ2-7, with 13 nucleotides matching TRBD2. Germline loops: CDR1 MDHEN, CDR2 SYDVKM. The CDR3 runs to 16 residues. V was clipped by 3 bases and J by 1 base; unmatched bases: 3. CDR3 residues: CASSLGLAGTSYEQYF. The CDR3 region has the DNA TGTGCCAGCAGTTTGGGACTAGCGGGGACATCCTACGAGCAGTACTTC.

The gene calls are TRBV28 and TRBJ1-2, with D possibly being TRBD1 (6 bases). This CDR3 comprises 11 residues. Germline V gives CDR1 MDHEN, CDR2 SYDVKM. V lost 7 bases and J 8 bases, leaving 11 bases between the germline ends. CDR3 region: CASKSDRGYTF. The CDR3 DNA is TGTGCCAGCAAGTCAGACAGGGGCTACACCTTC.

The rearrangement uses TRBV4-3 and TRBJ1-3, with TRBD1 identical over 7 bases. CDR3 length: 18 amino acids. Trimming took 1 base from V and 0 from J; bases not matched to a gene: 9. Germline V gene lookup returns CDR1 LGHNA and CDR2 YSLEER. DNA of the CDR3: TGCGCCAGCAGCCAAGTAACCCAGGGGGATTACTCTGGAAACACCATATATTTT. Protein sequence: CASSQVTQGDYSGNTIYF.

This chain uses TRBV11-2 with TRBJ2-2; possible D gene TRBD2, 6 bases. The germline V gene encodes CDR1 SGHAT and CDR2 FQNNGV. With 3 bases removed from V and 3 bases from J, the gap between germline ends came to 11 bases. This CDR3 spans 15 amino acids. The CDR3 here is CASSFRLDYTGELFF. In DNA, the CDR3 is TGTGCCAGCAGCTTCCGACTAGACTACACCGGGGAGCTGTTTTTT. Full variable domain (missing parts from reference TRBV11-2 and TRBJ2-2): EAGVAQSPRYKIIEKRQSVAFWCNPISGHATLYWYQQILGQGPKLLIQFQNNGVVDDSQLPKDRFSAERLKGVDSTLKIQPAKLEDSAVYLCASSFRLDYTGELFFGEGSRLTVL.

V gene TRBV28 combines with J gene TRBJ1-2, with TRBD1 matching 9 bases. This CDR3 has 16 residues. Trimming took 1 base from V and 4 from J; bases not matched to a gene: 7. Germline V gene data show CDR1 as MDHEN and CDR2 as SYDVKM. DNA for the CDR3: TGTGCCAGCAGTTTATCCGGGACAGGGAGCCTCTATGGCTACACCTTC. Protein product: CASSLSGTGSLYGYTF.

The rearrangement uses TRBV19 and TRBJ1-4; D may be TRBD1 (5 bases). The CDR3 sequence is 12 residues long. Germline-derived CDR1 and CDR2 are LNHDA and SQIVND (reference sequence). Trimming left V 8 bases short and J 15 bases short, with 19 bases between. The CDR3 sequence: CASAGDSSMVFF. Here the CDR3 DNA reads TGTGCCAGTGCCGGGGACTCCTCAATGGTGTTTTTT. Combining the CDR3 with reference TRBV19 and TRBJ1-4 gives the whole variable domain DGGITQSPKYLFRKEGQNVTLSCEQNLNHDAMYWYRQDPGQGLRLIYYSQIVNDFQKGDIAEGYSVSREKKESFPLTVTSAQKNPTAFYLCASAGDSSMVFFGSGTQLSVL.

In nucleotides, the CDR3 is TGTGCCAGCAGCCCCGGAAGAGGGAGGGATGGCTACACCTTC. Translated, it gives CASSPGRGRDGYTF. This chain uses TRBV3-1 (or the pseudogene TRBV3-2) with TRBJ1-2; D gene uncertain. This CDR3 is built from 14 residues. Germline V gene data show CDR1 as LGHDT and CDR2 as YNNKEL (reference sequence). V lost 4 bases and J 6 bases, leaving 15 bases between the germline ends.

V and J are TRBV24-1 and TRBJ2-1, with 15 bases fitting TRBD2. The germline CDR1 and CDR2 sequences are KGHDR and SFDVKD. J lost 11 bases, V lost 2 bases, and 9 bases had no gene match. The CDR3 sequence is 17 residues long. In nucleotides, the CDR3 is TGTGCCACCAGTGATTCGCGCGGGACTAGCGGGGGGCGGAAGCAGTTCTTC. Translated, it gives CATSDSRGTSGGRKQFF.

The chain links TRBV7-2 to TRBJ2-1; 14 positions agree with TRBD2. Germline V CDR1 and CDR2: SGHTA, FQGNSA. This CDR3 is built from 14 residues. V dropped 8 bases and J dropped 7; count of bases not matched to a gene: 4. This CDR3 reads CASRLAGGRNEQFF. DNA for the CDR3: TGTGCCAGCCGACTAGCGGGGGGGCGTAATGAGCAGTTCTTC.

The chain couples TRBV19 to TRBJ1-6; 7 bases are a match to TRBD1. The V and J ends lost 2 bases and 9 bases, in that order; junction bases with no gene match: 13. Per the germline V gene, CDR1 is LNHDA and CDR2 is SQIVND (reference sequence). CDR3 length equals 17 residues. The CDR3 nucleotides are TGTGCCAGTAGTATAAGGGACAGTGACCGGGGTTCTTCACCCCTCCACTTT. Residues: CASSIRDSDRGSSPLHF.

This clone was detected a few times. V and J are TRBV28 and TRBJ1-1, with 7 bases matching TRBD1. From germline, CDR1 is MDHEN and CDR2 SYDVKM. V trimming: 3 bases; J trimming: 5 bases; junction bases outside the gene matches: 3. The CDR3 runs 13 residues. CDR3 residues: CASSFQGGTEAFF. The CDR3 coding sequence is TGTGCCAGCAGTTTTCAGGGGGGTACTGAAGCTTTCTTT.

The J gene is TRBJ2-2, the V gene TRBV6-5; 7 bases map to TRBD2. Germline V gene sequence: CDR1 MNHEY, CDR2 SVGAGI. V shed 10 bases, J shed 0 bases, and the junction held 5 bases outside the gene matches. This CDR3 has 14 amino acids. This CDR3 reads CATKRDSNTGELFF. The DNA for the CDR3 is TGTGCCACGAAGCGGGATTCGAACACCGGGGAGCTGTTTTTT.

The CDR3 reads CASQEELAKNIQYF. The CDR3 DNA sequence: TGTGCCAGCCAGGAAGAACTAGCCAAAAACATTCAGTACTTC. The genes are TRBV2 and TRBJ2-4; D uncertain. This CDR3 region has 14 residues. V shed 8 bases and J shed 0 bases, with 11 bases lying between them. CDR1 is SNHLY, CDR2 FYNNEI, per germline.

The chain recombines TRBV7-6 with TRBJ2-5, with 7 bases lining up with TRBD2. With V trimmed by 1 base and J by 2 bases, 1 base remained unmatched. This CDR3 comprises 14 residues. Per germline, CDR1 SGHVS and CDR2 FNYEAQ. CDR3 nucleotide sequence: TGTGCCAGCAGCTTAGGGGGACTACAAGAGACCCAGTACTTC. Residues: CASSLGGLQETQYF.

This sequence joins TRBV7-2 and TRBJ2-5; D call uncertain. In germline, CDR1 is SGHTA, CDR2 FQGNSA. Trimming took 5 bases from V and 0 from J, leaving 4 bases between them. CDR3 length: 12 amino acids. The CDR3: CASSRDQETQYF. For the CDR3, the DNA is TGTGCCAGCAGCCGGGACCAAGAGACCCAGTACTTC. Together with reference TRBV7-2 and TRBJ2-5, the CDR3 gives the full variable domain: GAGVSQSPSNKVTEKGKDVELRCDPISGHTALYWYRQSLGQGLEFLIYFQGNSAPDKSGLPSDRFSAERTGGSVSTLTIQRTQQEDSAVYLCASSRDQETQYFGPGTRLLVL.

This rearrangement joins TRBV10-3 to TRBJ2-2; 7 bases match TRBD1. CDR1 and CDR2 (germline): ENHRY, SYGVKD. The CDR3 is made up of 14 amino acids. The junction had 8 bases not matched to a gene; V was cut back by 10 bases and J by 3 bases. CDR3 sequence: CATGTATDTGELFF. The CDR3 region has the DNA TGTGCCACCGGGACAGCCACTGACACCGGGGAGCTGTTTTTT.

This chain uses TRBV5-1 with TRBJ2-3; no definite D call. The V and J ends lost 4 bases and 0 bases respectively, with 6 bases between them. Germline V gene lookup returns CDR1 SGHRS and CDR2 YFSETQ. CDR3 length: 13 amino acids. The CDR3, as DNA: TGCGCCAGCAGCATAACTAGCACAGATACGCAGTATTTT. It codes for CASSITSTDTQYF.